The rows below give T cell receptor beta chains drawn from one sample of a study of Ad26.COV2.S vaccination and SARS-CoV-2 variants. Measured with immunoSEQ multiplex PCR; TCRdb has only the in-frame clones, and not every one. The repertoire holds a few hundred thousand clones, with 85% to 90% as singletons. The specimen was peripheral blood, collected in a trial of Ad26.COV2.S vaccine versus placebo. These receptors were taken from a person between 18 and 65 years old who received the Ad26.COV2.S COVID-19 vaccine or a placebo. The CDR3 runs from the conserved cysteine through the conserved F or W. The order of the fields is CDR3 protein, CDR3 DNA, J gene, clone size, D gene, V gene. D genes are given only for firm matches. The size of a clone is reported for some rows only, either as once, few or many, or as a class for expanded clones.

cdr3_aa: CASSLVGQGVGTEAFF; cdr3_nt: TGTGCCAGCAGCTTAGTGGGACAGGGTGTCGGGACTGAAGCTTTCTTT; j_call: TRBJ1-1; clone_size: -; d_call: TRBD1; v_call: TRBV7-2
cdr3_aa: CASSQDSGGASGELFF; cdr3_nt: TGCGCCAGCAGCCAAGATAGCGGGGGGGCCTCCGGGGAGCTGTTTTTT; j_call: TRBJ2-2; clone_size: -; d_call: TRBD2; v_call: TRBV4-3
cdr3_aa: CSVADSEETQYF; cdr3_nt: TGCAGCGTTGCCGACAGTGAAGAGACCCAGTACTTC; j_call: TRBJ2-5; clone_size: -; d_call: -; v_call: TRBV29-1
cdr3_aa: CASSPDRGEFYTF; cdr3_nt: TGTGCCAGCAGCCCGGACAGGGGCGAGTTCTACACCTTC; j_call: TRBJ1-2; clone_size: -; d_call: TRBD1; v_call: TRBV7-2
cdr3_aa: CASSLLGEVDQPQHF; cdr3_nt: TGTGCCAGCAGCTTACTGGGGGAGGTGGATCAGCCCCAGCATTTT; j_call: TRBJ1-5; clone_size: -; d_call: -; v_call: TRBV7-6
cdr3_aa: CASSPGQGRFTEAFF; cdr3_nt: TGTGCCAGCAGCCCAGGACAAGGAAGGTTCACTGAAGCTTTCTTT; j_call: TRBJ1-1; clone_size: -; d_call: -; v_call: TRBV3-1/TRBV3-2
cdr3_aa: CASSLSSGHLYGYTF; cdr3_nt: TGTGCCAGCAGCTTATCCTCGGGACACCTCTATGGCTACACCTTC; j_call: TRBJ1-2; clone_size: once; d_call: -; v_call: TRBV5-6
cdr3_aa: CASSQGSGYGYTF; cdr3_nt: TGTGCCAGCAGCCAGGGGTCAGGCTATGGCTACACCTTC; j_call: TRBJ1-2; clone_size: -; d_call: -; v_call: TRBV7-9
cdr3_aa: CASSSQGALYTF; cdr3_nt: TGTGCCAGCAGCTCTCAGGGTGCCCTTTACACCTTC; j_call: TRBJ1-2; clone_size: few; d_call: -; v_call: TRBV5-4
cdr3_aa: CASKINGNTEAFF; cdr3_nt: TGTGCCAGTAAGATTAACGGGAACACTGAAGCTTTCTTT; j_call: TRBJ1-1; clone_size: -; d_call: -; v_call: TRBV7-9
cdr3_aa: CATRSGQNTEAFF; cdr3_nt: TGTGCCACCCGATCAGGGCAGAACACTGAAGCTTTCTTT; j_call: TRBJ1-1; clone_size: -; d_call: -; v_call: TRBV3-1/TRBV3-2
cdr3_aa: CASSYNPGQGAPNGYGYTF; cdr3_nt: TGCGCCAGCTCGTATAATCCGGGACAGGGGGCGCCCAATGGCTATGGCTACACCTTC; j_call: TRBJ1-2; clone_size: -; d_call: TRBD1; v_call: TRBV5-1
cdr3_aa: CASSLGSTYYGYTF; cdr3_nt: TGTGCCAGCAGCTTAGGTTCGACATATTATGGCTACACCTTC; j_call: TRBJ1-2; clone_size: -; d_call: -; v_call: TRBV11-2
cdr3_aa: CASSLDTLNTEAFF; cdr3_nt: TGTGCCAGCAGCTTAGACACATTGAACACTGAAGCTTTCTTT; j_call: TRBJ1-1; clone_size: few; d_call: -; v_call: TRBV7-9
cdr3_aa: CATRGTSGSDEQFF; cdr3_nt: TGTGCCACCAGGGGGACTAGCGGGAGCGATGAGCAGTTCTTC; j_call: TRBJ2-1; clone_size: -; d_call: TRBD2; v_call: TRBV24-1
cdr3_aa: CASRPGGSDTGELFF; cdr3_nt: TGTGCCAGTAGGCCAGGGGGGTCGGACACCGGGGAGCTGTTTTTT; j_call: TRBJ2-2; clone_size: -; d_call: -; v_call: TRBV19
cdr3_aa: CASSLLDRGLYNEQFF; cdr3_nt: TGTGCCAGTAGCCTCCTAGACAGGGGGCTCTACAATGAGCAGTTCTTC; j_call: TRBJ2-1; clone_size: -; d_call: TRBD1; v_call: TRBV19
cdr3_aa: CATSRDSSGRDGDTQYF; cdr3_nt: TGTGCCACCAGCAGAGATTCTAGCGGGAGAGACGGGGATACGCAGTATTTT; j_call: TRBJ2-3; clone_size: -; d_call: TRBD2; v_call: TRBV15
cdr3_aa: CARSRSRISHEAFF; cdr3_nt: TGTGCCAGAAGCCGTTCGAGAATATCCCATGAAGCTTTCTTT; j_call: TRBJ1-1; clone_size: once; d_call: -; v_call: TRBV5-3
cdr3_aa: CASSQPQGAGNTIYF; cdr3_nt: TGTGCCAGCAGTCAACCACAGGGGGCTGGAAACACCATATATTTT; j_call: TRBJ1-3; clone_size: -; d_call: TRBD1; v_call: TRBV6-6
cdr3_aa: CASSLEVTNYGYTF; cdr3_nt: TGTGCCAGCAGCTTGGAGGTAACCAACTATGGCTACACCTTC; j_call: TRBJ1-2; clone_size: -; d_call: -; v_call: TRBV5-4
cdr3_aa: CASSQYEREQFF; cdr3_nt: TGTGCCAGCAGCCAATACGAGAGGGAGCAGTTCTTC; j_call: TRBJ2-1; clone_size: -; d_call: -; v_call: TRBV3-1/TRBV3-2
cdr3_aa: CSAARQTGGPATNEKLFF; cdr3_nt: TGCAGCGCCGCGCGACAAACAGGGGGCCCTGCAACTAATGAAAAACTGTTTTTT; j_call: TRBJ1-4; clone_size: -; d_call: TRBD1; v_call: TRBV29-1
cdr3_aa: CASSPRGLEQFF; cdr3_nt: TGTGCCAGCAGCCCCAGGGGCCTGGAGCAGTTCTTC; j_call: TRBJ2-1; clone_size: -; d_call: -; v_call: TRBV3-1/TRBV3-2
cdr3_aa: CASSLDRGDQPQHF; cdr3_nt: TGTGCCAGCAGCTTAGACAGGGGAGATCAGCCCCAGCATTTT; j_call: TRBJ1-5; clone_size: -; d_call: TRBD1; v_call: TRBV7-9
cdr3_aa: CSVARDRQNEQFF; cdr3_nt: TGCAGCGTAGCCCGGGACAGACAGAATGAGCAGTTCTTC; j_call: TRBJ2-1; clone_size: -; d_call: TRBD1; v_call: TRBV29-1
cdr3_aa: CASDGTGKANYGYTF; cdr3_nt: TGTGCCAGCGACGGGACAGGAAAAGCTAACTATGGCTACACCTTC; j_call: TRBJ1-2; clone_size: -; d_call: TRBD1; v_call: TRBV25-1
cdr3_aa: CASSLRPGLAGHTDTQYF; cdr3_nt: TGTGCCAGCAGCTTAAGGCCTGGACTAGCGGGACACACAGATACGCAGTATTTT; j_call: TRBJ2-3; clone_size: -; d_call: TRBD2; v_call: TRBV7-8
cdr3_aa: CATSSGTSSYEQYF; cdr3_nt: TGTGCCACCAGCTCCGGAACTAGCTCCTACGAGCAGTACTTC; j_call: TRBJ2-7; clone_size: -; d_call: -; v_call: TRBV15
cdr3_aa: CASSLEGGGQPQHF; cdr3_nt: TGCGCCAGCAGCTTGGAAGGGGGCGGGCAGCCCCAGCATTTT; j_call: TRBJ1-5; clone_size: once; d_call: TRBD1; v_call: TRBV5-1
cdr3_aa: CASSFGEGAPLHF; cdr3_nt: TGTGCCAGCAGCTTCGGGGAGGGAGCACCCCTCCACTTT; j_call: TRBJ1-6; clone_size: -; d_call: -; v_call: TRBV7-2
cdr3_aa: CASSWRQASGNTIYF; cdr3_nt: TGTGCCAGCAGCTGGCGACAAGCCTCTGGAAACACCATATATTTT; j_call: TRBJ1-3; clone_size: -; d_call: -; v_call: TRBV5-5
cdr3_aa: CASSFREAGELFF; cdr3_nt: TGTGCCAGCAGCTTCAGGGAAGCCGGGGAGCTGTTTTTT; j_call: TRBJ2-2; clone_size: -; d_call: -; v_call: TRBV7-2
cdr3_aa: CASSQPSGRNHGELFF; cdr3_nt: TGCGCCAGCAGCCAACCTAGCGGGAGAAACCACGGGGAGCTGTTTTTT; j_call: TRBJ2-2; clone_size: -; d_call: TRBD2; v_call: TRBV4-1
cdr3_aa: CASSHPPPARASTDTQYF; cdr3_nt: TGTGCCAGCAGCCATCCTCCCCCGGCTAGAGCTAGCACAGATACGCAGTATTTT; j_call: TRBJ2-3; clone_size: -; d_call: -; v_call: TRBV4-2
cdr3_aa: CASSSPARGDSAYEQYF; cdr3_nt: TGTGCCAGCAGCTCCCCCGCTCGGGGAGACTCAGCCTACGAGCAGTACTTC; j_call: TRBJ2-7; clone_size: -; d_call: -; v_call: TRBV7-9
cdr3_aa: CASSDSRTPYNYGYTF; cdr3_nt: TGTGCCAGTAGTGACAGTAGGACACCGTATAACTATGGCTACACCTTC; j_call: TRBJ1-2; clone_size: -; d_call: -; v_call: TRBV19
cdr3_aa: CASSLNRGGEKLFF; cdr3_nt: TGTGCCAGCAGCCTGAACAGGGGTGGAGAAAAACTGTTTTTT; j_call: TRBJ1-4; clone_size: -; d_call: TRBD1; v_call: TRBV7-6
cdr3_aa: CASRDSPWETQYF; cdr3_nt: TGTGCCAGCCGGGACAGTCCTTGGGAGACCCAGTACTTC; j_call: TRBJ2-5; clone_size: -; d_call: TRBD1; v_call: TRBV7-2
cdr3_aa: CASSEPGQAYNEQFF; cdr3_nt: TGTGCCAGCAGTGAACCGGGACAGGCTTACAATGAGCAGTTCTTC; j_call: TRBJ2-1; clone_size: -; d_call: TRBD1; v_call: TRBV25-1
cdr3_aa: CASRSGQGPYWDF; cdr3_nt: TGTGCCAGCAGGTCGGGACAGGGGCCTTATTGGGACTTC; j_call: TRBJ2-7; clone_size: few; d_call: TRBD1; v_call: TRBV6-5
cdr3_aa: CASSYDGRPVREQYF; cdr3_nt: TGTGCCAGCAGTTACGACGGGCGACCGGTAAGGGAGCAGTACTTC; j_call: TRBJ2-7; clone_size: once; d_call: -; v_call: TRBV6-5
cdr3_aa: CASSFRGWGELFF; cdr3_nt: TGTGCCAGCAGTTTTAGGGGATGGGGGGAGCTGTTTTTT; j_call: TRBJ2-2; clone_size: -; d_call: -; v_call: TRBV12-3/TRBV12-4
cdr3_aa: CSASGTEAEAFF; cdr3_nt: TGCAGTGCTAGTGGGACCGAGGCTGAAGCTTTCTTT; j_call: TRBJ1-1; clone_size: -; d_call: -; v_call: TRBV20-1
cdr3_aa: CASSLAFKGRTEAFF; cdr3_nt: TGTGCCAGCAGCTTAGCTTTTAAGGGGAGAACTGAAGCTTTCTTT; j_call: TRBJ1-1; clone_size: -; d_call: -; v_call: TRBV7-2
cdr3_aa: CASGLGANYGYTF; cdr3_nt: TGTGCCAGCGGCCTGGGGGCTAACTATGGCTACACCTTC; j_call: TRBJ1-2; clone_size: -; d_call: -; v_call: TRBV5-8